Each of the 10 T cell receptor beta chains below was sequenced from the same sample in a study of blood T cells in healthy people across ages. Next came a second PCR, run for about 6 to 11 cycles, which used a sample-barcoded 5' primer along with a J-beta primer mix. TCRdb redid the calling of the 5' RACE reads with MiXCR, one entry per CDR3 protein. The table shows 1.5 million to 2 million distinct CDR3 sequences, with approximately 50% occurring only once. The sample taken for sequencing was blood. The source of these receptors is a middle-aged woman in good health.

The chain links TRBV20-1 to TRBJ2-5; tentatively, D is TRBD2 (7 bases). Looked up from germline, CDR1 is DFQATT and CDR2 is SNEGSKA (reference sequence). V dropped 5 bases and J dropped 4 bases, with 14 bases sitting between them. The CDR3 covers 13 residues. CDR3 coding DNA: TGCAGTGCTTTCCGCGGGGGCAGAGAGACCCAGTACTTC. Its translation is CSAFRGGRETQYF.

This clonotype was counted only a few times. V gene TRBV10-3 combines with J gene TRBJ2-1, with a tentative D call TRBD1 (5 bases). CDR1 is ENHRY, CDR2 SYGVKD, per germline. The ends were cut back, 4 bases at V and 0 bases at J, with 10 bases in the middle. The CDR3 length is 15 residues. Written as DNA, the CDR3 is TGTGCCATCAGTGGGGCCCAGGGCTCCTACAATGAGCAGTTCTTC. Translation: CAISGAQGSYNEQFF.

This clonotype was seen only a few times. This chain joins TRBV20-1 and TRBJ2-3, with 9 bases lining up with TRBD1. Germline loops: CDR1 DFQATT, CDR2 SNEGSKA (reference sequence). This CDR3 contains 16 residues. After removal of 0 bases from V and 2 bases from J, the junction contained 6 bases not matched to a gene. The CDR3 DNA reads TGCAGTGCTAGAGACGGACAGGGGACTTACACAGATACGCAGTATTTT. Protein product: CSARDGQGTYTDTQYF.

This clonotype occurred a few times. The V and J genes are TRBV27 and TRBJ2-5, with D maybe TRBD1 (6 bases). V lost 4 bases and J 5 bases, leaving 11 bases between the germline ends. The CDR3 is made up of 13 amino acids. CDR1 is MNHEY and CDR2 is SMNVEV in the germline V gene (reference sequence). CDR3 amino acids: CASSYWQGETQYF. The CDR3 nucleotides read TGTGCCAGCAGTTACTGGCAGGGGGAGACCCAGTACTTC.

The J gene is TRBJ1-6, the V gene TRBV24-1, with D possibly being TRBD1 (5 bases). Germline CDR1 and CDR2: KGHDR and SFDVKD. The V gene lost 7 bases and the J gene lost 6 bases, with 24 bases spanning the gap. The CDR3 is made up of 18 amino acids. In nucleotides, the CDR3 is TGTGCCACCAGATGGGACGCTTACTGGGGGGTCGGTAATTCACCCCTCCACTTT. This translates into CATRWDAYWGVGNSPLHF.

The chain recombines TRBV7-2 with TRBJ2-5, with TRBD1 identical over 9 bases. Germline V gives CDR1 SGHTA, CDR2 FQGNSA. This CDR3 is built from 17 residues. Unmatched junction bases numbered 16, after V lost 1 base and J lost 10 bases. The DNA for the CDR3 is TGTGCCAGCAGCTTAGAGATAGTCCCGGGACAGGGCAGACACCAGTACTTC. It encodes CASSLEIVPGQGRHQYF.

This clonotype showed up just a few times. The chain uses TRBV4-3 and TRBJ2-2; D not resolved. The length of the CDR3 is 14 residues. Per the germline V gene, CDR1 is LGHNA and CDR2 is YSLEER. V was clipped by 4 bases and J by 0 bases, with 6 bases between them. The CDR3 reads CASSLVTNTGELFF. The CDR3 region has the DNA TGCGCCAGCAGCCTAGTTACGAACACCGGGGAGCTGTTTTTT.

Of note for this clonotype: This may arise from a read error, as a much more abundant clone is one base away. This sequence joins TRBV12-3 or TRBV12-4 and TRBJ2-7, with unresolved D. The CDR3 runs to 12 residues. CDR3 amino acids: CASSSYSYGQYF. In DNA, the CDR3 is TGTGCCAGCAGTTCTTACTCCTACGGGCAGTACTTC.

This clonotype was detected a few times. The chain carries TRBV3-1 and TRBJ2-7; 7 bases agree with TRBD1. CDR3 length equals 14 residues. The V segment lost 4 bases and the J segment 3 bases; nucleotides outside the gene matches: 6. Germline V gene data show CDR1 as LGHDT and CDR2 as YNNKEL (reference sequence). The CDR3 DNA reads as TGTGCCAGCAGCCCCGAGGGACAGAGCTACGAGCAGTACTTC. It encodes CASSPEGQSYEQYF.

The V call is TRBV12-3 or TRBV12-4, the J call TRBJ1-2; 7 bases are shared with TRBD1. J gave up 4 bases and V 10 bases, and 18 bases lay outside the gene matches. This CDR3 spans 16 amino acids. The CDR3 region is CANSRGTASLTYGYTF. Written as DNA, the CDR3 is TGTGCCAACAGCCGCGGGACAGCGAGCCTCACCTATGGCTACACCTTC.